This passage covers 10 T cell receptor beta chains from one sample sequenced in a study of T cells in Graves' hyperthyroidism and ophthalmopathy (dated by TCRdb to between 2019 and 2020). Libraries were made using multiplex PCR. This sample was sequenced with an Illumina HiSeq 2000. The TCR beta CDR3 regions were amplified from RNA transcripts. The TCR CDR3 was subjected to a first round of RT-PCR using the HTBI primer set and the Qiagen OneStep RT-PCR kit. TCRdb reran the public reads through fastp at Q25 and MiXCR, keeping productive beta chains. Identical CDR3 protein sequences are pooled into one entry, listed with their most common genes and DNA. The sample table records about 290,000 distinct CDR3 sequences; less than 15% of these occur just once. 7% to 8.5% of the sample lies in the top ten. The material sequenced was blood. All receptors come from a woman under 40 with Graves' hyperthyroidism that later progressed to Graves' ophthalmopathy.

In its sample, this clonotype was seen a few times. The chain has TRBV9 and TRBJ2-1, with 7 bases identical to TRBD2. Trimming at V came to 4 bases and at J to 0 bases, leaving 16 bases not matched to a gene. Per the germline V gene, CDR1 is SGDLS and CDR2 is YYNGEE. The CDR3 length is 19 residues. CDR3 in DNA: TGTGCCAGCAGCTCGGGCGGGGGTAGCGGGCTTAGCTCCTACAATGAGCAGTTCTTC. Protein product: CASSSGGGSGLSSYNEQFF.

The J gene is TRBJ2-7, the V gene TRBV12-3 or TRBV12-4; D may be TRBD2 (6 bases). V was trimmed by 8 bases and J by 6 bases, leaving 23 bases between them. The CDR3 sequence is 15 residues long. The CDR3 loop is CASPPLRGVLVEQYF. CDR3 bases: TGTGCCAGCCCCCCCCTTCGCGGGGTATTGGTCGAGCAGTACTTC.

A word on this clonotype: One base away lies a much larger clone, so this may be a sequencing read error. The rearrangement uses TRBV7-6 and TRBJ2-7, with D perhaps assigned TRBD1 or TRBD2 (5 bases each). The J call may be incorrect, as the DNA end agrees better with TRBJ2-1. This CDR3 is 14 amino acids long. Looked up from germline, CDR1 is SGHVS and CDR2 is FNYEAQ. The CDR3 loop reads CASSFWDGSYEQFF. For the CDR3, the DNA is TGTGCCAGCAGCTTCTGGGACGGCTCCTACGAGCAGTTCTTC.

The rearrangement links TRBV14 to TRBJ2-1, with 10 positions matching TRBD2. Germline V lookup: CDR1 SGHDN, CDR2 FVKESK. The CDR3 extends over 16 amino acids. With 0 bases clipped from V and 10 bases from J, the junction kept 9 bases outside the gene matches. The CDR3 reads CASSQEPSGRADEQFF. Here the CDR3 DNA reads TGTGCCAGCAGCCAAGAACCCAGCGGGAGGGCGGACGAGCAGTTCTTC.

This clonotype has ten or more counts. The V gene is TRBV6-5, the J gene TRBJ2-7, with 12 bases aligning to TRBD2. The germline V gene has CDR1 MNHEY and CDR2 SVGAGI. The CDR3 sequence is 15 residues long. J was trimmed by 9 bases and V by 0 bases; bases with no gene match: 6. DNA for the CDR3: TGTGCCAGCAGTTACTCGACTAGCGGGAGTATAGGGCAGTACTTC. Amino acids: CASSYSTSGSIGQYF.

The chain combines TRBV28 with TRBJ1-1, with D perhaps TRBD1 (5 bases). The V and J ends lost 1 base and 4 bases respectively, with 10 bases between them. CDR1 is MDHEN, CDR2 SYDVKM, per germline. The CDR3 is 14 residues long. CDR3 protein: CASSLLGGGTEAFF. The CDR3 DNA follows: TGTGCCAGCAGTTTATTGGGGGGGGGCACTGAAGCTTTCTTT.

The rearrangement uses TRBV6-4 and TRBJ2-3, with a possible D match to TRBD2 (5 bases). This CDR3 comprises 17 residues. Germline loops: CDR1 MRHNA, CDR2 SNTAGT. V lost 0 bases and J 1 base, leaving 14 bases between the germline ends. In DNA form, the CDR3 reads TGTGCCAGCAGTGACTCGGCTACTAGGGTGGGCACAGATACGCAGTATTTT. Protein product: CASSDSATRVGTDTQYF.

This clonotype was seen ten or more times. This chain joins TRBV29-1 and TRBJ2-7; tentative D call: TRBD1 (6 bases). There are 13 residues in the CDR3. The germline V gene has CDR1 SQVTM and CDR2 ANQGSEA. Trimming cost V 6 bases and J 2 bases, with 14 bases left between them. CDR3 loop: CSVTAGTTYEQYF. The CDR3 DNA is TGCAGCGTAACGGCCGGGACAACCTACGAGCAGTACTTC.

Regarding this clonotype: A clone one base away is much larger, so this may be a read error. This likely comes from a read error, as the CDR3 has no conserved phenylalanine or tryptophan at its end. V gene TRBV4-3 combines with J gene TRBJ2-7, with 10 bases identical to TRBD2. The CDR3 has 15 residues. Unmatched junction bases numbered 7, after V lost 4 bases and J lost 4 bases. Germline-derived CDR1 and CDR2 are LGHNA and YSLEER. CDR3 protein: CASSPVLAGAYEQYS. CDR3 sequence (DNA): TGCGCCAGCAGCCCCGTCCTAGCGGGAGCGTACGAGCAGTACTCC.

This clonotype is a singleton in its sample. This rearrangement joins TRBV7-2 to TRBJ2-3; D might be TRBD1 (7 bases). V dropped 3 bases and J dropped 6 bases, with 31 bases sitting between them. The CDR3 is made up of 20 amino acids. Germline V gene lookup returns CDR1 SGHTA and CDR2 FQGNSA. CDR3 DNA sequence: TGTGCCAGCAGCTTGCGGGACAGCGGTGTAGCCCACGGACAATCCGATACGCAGTATTTT. This gives the protein CASSLRDSGVAHGQSDTQYF.